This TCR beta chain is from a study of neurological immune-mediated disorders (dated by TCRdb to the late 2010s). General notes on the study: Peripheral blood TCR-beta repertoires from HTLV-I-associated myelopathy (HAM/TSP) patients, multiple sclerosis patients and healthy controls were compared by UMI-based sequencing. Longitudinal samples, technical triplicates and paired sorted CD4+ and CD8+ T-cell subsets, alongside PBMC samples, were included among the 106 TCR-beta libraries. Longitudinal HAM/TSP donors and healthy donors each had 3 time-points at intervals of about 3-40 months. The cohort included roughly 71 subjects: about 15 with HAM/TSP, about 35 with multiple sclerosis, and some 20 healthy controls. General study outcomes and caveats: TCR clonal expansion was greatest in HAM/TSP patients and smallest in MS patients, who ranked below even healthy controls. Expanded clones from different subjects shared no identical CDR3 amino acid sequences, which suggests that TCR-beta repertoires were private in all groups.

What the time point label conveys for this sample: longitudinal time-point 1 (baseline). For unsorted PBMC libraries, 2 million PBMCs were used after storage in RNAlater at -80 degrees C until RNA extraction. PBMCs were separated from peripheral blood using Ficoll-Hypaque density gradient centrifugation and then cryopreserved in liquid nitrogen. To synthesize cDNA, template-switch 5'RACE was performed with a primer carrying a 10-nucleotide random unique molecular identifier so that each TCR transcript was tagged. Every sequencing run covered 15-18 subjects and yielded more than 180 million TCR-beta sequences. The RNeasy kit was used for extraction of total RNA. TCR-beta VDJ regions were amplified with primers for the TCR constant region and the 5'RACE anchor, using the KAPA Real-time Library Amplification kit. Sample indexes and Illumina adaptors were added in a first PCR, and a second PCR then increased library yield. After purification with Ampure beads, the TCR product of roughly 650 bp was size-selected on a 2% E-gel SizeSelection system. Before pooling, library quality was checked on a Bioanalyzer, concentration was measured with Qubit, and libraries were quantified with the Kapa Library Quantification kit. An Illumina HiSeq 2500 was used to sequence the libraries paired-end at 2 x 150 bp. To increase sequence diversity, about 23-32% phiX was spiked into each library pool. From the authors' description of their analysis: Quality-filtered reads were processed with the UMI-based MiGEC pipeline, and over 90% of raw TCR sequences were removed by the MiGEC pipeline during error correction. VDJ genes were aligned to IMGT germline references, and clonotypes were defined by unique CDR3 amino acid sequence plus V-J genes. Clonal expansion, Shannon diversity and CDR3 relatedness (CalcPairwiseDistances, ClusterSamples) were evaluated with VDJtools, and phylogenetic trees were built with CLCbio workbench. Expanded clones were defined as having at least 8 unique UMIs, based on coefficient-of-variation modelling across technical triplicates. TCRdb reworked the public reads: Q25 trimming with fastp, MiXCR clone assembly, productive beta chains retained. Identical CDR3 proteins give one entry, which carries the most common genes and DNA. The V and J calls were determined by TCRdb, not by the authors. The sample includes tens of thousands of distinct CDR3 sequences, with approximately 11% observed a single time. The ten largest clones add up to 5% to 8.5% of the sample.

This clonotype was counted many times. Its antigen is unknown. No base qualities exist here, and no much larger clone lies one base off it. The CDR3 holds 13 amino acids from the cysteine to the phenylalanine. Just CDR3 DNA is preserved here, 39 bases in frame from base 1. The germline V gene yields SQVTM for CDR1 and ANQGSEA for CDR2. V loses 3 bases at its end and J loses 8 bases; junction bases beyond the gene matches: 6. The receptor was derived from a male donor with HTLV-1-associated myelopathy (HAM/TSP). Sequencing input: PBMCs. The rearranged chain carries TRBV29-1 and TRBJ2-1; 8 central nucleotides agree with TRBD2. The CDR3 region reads CSVDAGGADEQFF. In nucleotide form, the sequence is TGCAGCGTTGATGCCGGGGGGGCCGATGAGCAGTTCTTC.